One and the same sample provided the 26 T cell receptor beta chains below, sequenced in a study of OX40 agonist ivuxolimab in advanced cancers. The assay was immunoSEQ multiplex PCR, and TCRdb's table has in-frame clones only and misses some. The sample has under 95,000 clones, around nine tenths seen once. The sample consisted of CD4+ or CD8+ T cells sorted from blood, taken in a trial of the OX40 agonist ivuxolimab. The receptors come from an adult with an advanced solid tumor such as melanoma, head and neck, liver or kidney cancer.

The chain uses TRBV11-3 and TRBJ2-1; no reliable D call. This CDR3 has 16 amino acids. Germline CDR1 is SGHNT and CDR2 is YENEEA. Trimming removed 1 base at V and 6 bases at J, with 16 bases between. CDR3 sequence reads: CASSLAGLGGSNEQFF. The CDR3 DNA sequence: TGTGCCAGCAGCTTAGCGGGTCTGGGCGGCAGCAATGAGCAGTTCTTC.

The genes are TRBV5-1 and TRBJ2-1, with D perhaps being TRBD1 or TRBD2 (5 bases each). This CDR3 region has 15 residues. V was cut by 0 bases and J by 2 bases, with 9 bases left in between. Looked up from germline, CDR1 is SGHRS and CDR2 is YFSETQ. The CDR3 sequence: CASSLGGTTYNEQFF. The CDR3 region has the DNA TGCGCCAGCAGCTTGGGGGGGACGACCTACAATGAGCAGTTCTTC.

This chain links TRBV5-8 with TRBJ1-4; a weak D match, TRBD1 (5 bases). CDR3 length equals 13 residues. Looked up from germline, CDR1 is SGHTS and CDR2 is YDEGEE. The V and J ends lost 2 bases and 12 bases respectively, with 14 bases between them. The DNA of the CDR3 is TGTGCCAGCAGCTTCGAAAAGGGGATTGAACTGTTTTTT. Protein product: CASSFEKGIELFF.

The CDR3 DNA sequence: TGTGCCAGCAGTGCACTAAGGGGGGAGACCCAGTACTTC. Translating it yields CASSALRGETQYF. The chain carries TRBV25-1 and TRBJ2-5, with D possibly TRBD1 on 6 matching bases. CDR3 size: 13 residues. V was clipped by 4 bases and J by 5 bases, with 11 bases between them. The germline gives CDR1 MGHDK, CDR2 SYGVNS. The full variable domain, completed using reference TRBV25-1 and TRBJ2-5, is EADIYQTPRYLVIGTGKKITLECSQTMGHDKMYWYQQDPGMELHLIHYSYGVNSTEKGDLSSESTVSRIRTEHFPLTLESARPSHTSQYLCASSALRGETQYFGPGTRLLVL.

The chain recombines TRBV4-2 with TRBJ1-6; 8 nucleotides match TRBD1. CDR3 size: 17 residues. Germline-derived CDR1 and CDR2 are LGHNA and YNFKEQ. V dropped 3 bases and J dropped 6; count of bases not matched to a gene: 10. CDR3 sequence (DNA): TGTGCCAGCAGCCACCCAACAGGGGGTGGTAGTAATTCACCCCTCCACTTT. Translated: CASSHPTGGGSNSPLHF.

V usage is TRBV7-6 and J usage is TRBJ2-1; no clear D gene. Germline CDR1 SGHVS, CDR2 FNYEAQ. There are 15 residues in the CDR3. The germline V and J ends were trimmed by 1 base and 2 bases, with 9 bases remaining between them. This chain's CDR3 is CASSLVGSTYNEQFF. The CDR3 bases are TGTGCCAGCAGCTTAGTCGGCTCTACCTACAATGAGCAGTTCTTC.

The chain employs TRBV10-2 and TRBJ1-6; perhaps TRBD1 as D (6 bases). V lost 0 bases and J 6 bases, leaving 9 bases between the germline ends. This CDR3 is 15 amino acids long. Germline V gene data show CDR1 as WSHSY and CDR2 as SAAADI. This CDR3 is CASSESGQFNSPLHF. CDR3 DNA sequence: TGCGCCAGCAGTGAGTCGGGACAATTTAATTCACCCCTCCACTTT.

The V and J genes are TRBV25-1 and TRBJ1-6; possibly TRBD1 for D (5 bases). The germline V gene encodes CDR1 MGHDK and CDR2 SYGVNS. The CDR3 runs 13 residues. V lost 4 bases to trimming and J lost 10 bases, with 11 bases between them. The CDR3 DNA sequence: TGTGCCAGCAGTGCTGGAGGGGAATCACCCCTCCACTTT. It encodes CASSAGGESPLHF.

J is TRBJ1-1 and V is TRBV7-8; D possibly corresponds to TRBD1 (5 bases). This CDR3 has 16 residues. Trimming left V 1 base short and J 2 bases short, with 14 bases between. The germline V gene encodes CDR1 SGHVS and CDR2 FQNEAQ. CDR3 amino acids: CASSLEPPGPNTEAFF. The CDR3 nucleotides read TGTGCCAGCAGCTTAGAACCCCCGGGGCCCAACACTGAAGCTTTCTTT.

The J gene is TRBJ1-6, the V gene TRBV27; TRBD1 matches 10 bases. Germline CDR1 is MNHEY and CDR2 is SMNVEV (reference sequence). Trimming cost V 4 bases and J 0 bases; bases outside gene matches: 9. The CDR3 is made up of 19 amino acids. DNA of the CDR3: TGTGCCAGCAGTTGGTTCGGGACAGGGGTTAGCTCCTATAATTCACCCCTCCACTTT. Translation: CASSWFGTGVSSYNSPLHF.

Only a few counts were recorded for this clone. The CDR3 loop is CAWGQNTEAFF. CDR3 DNA sequence: TGTGCCTGGGGACAGAACACTGAAGCTTTCTTT. The chain carries TRBV30 and TRBJ1-1; tentatively, D is TRBD1 (5 bases). Germline V gene sequence: CDR1 GTSNPN, CDR2 SVGIG (reference sequence). The CDR3 runs 11 residues. V gave up 5 bases and J gave up 1 base, with 5 bases separating them.

The chain recombines TRBV4-2 with TRBJ1-4, with TRBD1 matching 8 bases. The CDR3 extends over 17 amino acids. Germline V gene sequence: CDR1 LGHNA, CDR2 YNFKEQ. V lost 1 base to trimming and J lost 4 bases; unmatched junction nucleotides: 8. CDR3 bases: TGTGCCAGCAGCCAAGGTGGGGGGACAGGCATTAATGAAAAACTGTTTTTT. The encoded protein is CASSQGGGTGINEKLFF.

The J gene is TRBJ1-1, the V gene TRBV18; 7 bases are a match to TRBD1. There are 14 residues in the CDR3. CDR1 and CDR2 (germline): KGHSH, LQKENI. V lost 3 bases, J lost 1 base, and 2 bases stayed unmatched. Here the CDR3 reads CASSPRGWNTEAFF. The DNA of the CDR3 is TGTGCCAGCTCACCCAGGGGGTGGAACACTGAAGCTTTCTTT.

The genes are TRBV6-1 and TRBJ2-3; possible D gene TRBD1, 6 bases. V was shortened by 2 bases and J by 3 bases, with 12 bases between the two germline ends. Germline lookup yields CDR1 MNHNS and CDR2 SASEGT. The CDR3 is 15 amino acids. CDR3 bases: TGTGCCAGCAGTGAACGGACAGCCCCTACAGATACGCAGTATTTT. Its protein product is CASSERTAPTDTQYF.

V usage is TRBV19 and J usage is TRBJ2-5; 7 bases match TRBD2. The germline CDR1 and CDR2 sequences are LNHDA and SQIVND (reference sequence). The CDR3 has 15 amino acids. V lost 5 bases, J lost 0 bases, and 6 bases stayed unmatched. The CDR3 bases are TGTGCCAGTAGTCTCGGGAGCGGGGACCAAGAGACCCAGTACTTC. Translated: CASSLGSGDQETQYF.

The table lists this clone with a few counts. This sequence joins TRBV18 and TRBJ1-5; D might be TRBD1 (6 bases). The CDR3 length is 15 residues. From germline, CDR1 is KGHSH and CDR2 LQKENI. Trimming removed 5 bases from V and 1 base from J, with 12 bases in between. CDR3 amino acids: CASSARGQSNQPQHF. For the CDR3, the DNA is TGTGCCAGCTCAGCCCGGGGGCAGAGCAATCAGCCCCAGCATTTT.

As to this clone: At the DNA level, this CDR3 is encoded by other sequences in the same sample as well. The CDR3 coding sequence is TGCGCCAGCAGCCTCGGGGGGGATACGCAGTATTTT. Its translation: CASSLGGDTQYF. The chain has TRBV5-1 and TRBJ2-3; 7 bases are a match to TRBD2. Losses at the gene ends were 4 bases for V and 6 bases for J; bases not matched to a gene: 2. The CDR3 runs 12 residues. Germline V gives CDR1 SGHRS, CDR2 YFSETQ.

This clone was seen only once. This chain's CDR3 is CASSPGSFTDTQYF. The CDR3 nucleotides are TGTGCCAGCAGCCCAGGCAGTTTCACAGATACGCAGTATTTT. The chain links TRBV9 to TRBJ2-3; no clear D gene. CDR1 is SGDLS, CDR2 YYNGEE, per germline. The CDR3 consists of 14 residues. Trimming left V 4 bases short and J 2 bases short, with 11 bases between.

This clone was counted a single time. Other DNA sequences in this sample translate to the same CDR3. The chain employs TRBV10-2 and TRBJ1-5; D might be TRBD1 (5 bases). Per the germline V gene, CDR1 is WSHSY and CDR2 is SAAADI. This CDR3 contains 16 residues. V was trimmed by 0 bases and J by 0 bases, leaving 9 bases between them. The CDR3 loop is CASSESKGNSNQPQHF. The CDR3 DNA is TGCGCCAGCAGTGAGTCGAAGGGGAATAGCAATCAGCCCCAGCATTTT.

V is TRBV30 and J is TRBJ1-1; no reliable D call. Trimming left V 6 bases short and J 5 bases short, with 7 bases between. The CDR3 is made up of 10 amino acids. Per the germline V gene, CDR1 is GTSNPN and CDR2 is SVGIG (reference sequence). The CDR3 here is CACYSTEAFF. The CDR3 coding sequence is TGTGCCTGTTACAGTACTGAAGCTTTCTTT.

This chain uses TRBV27 with TRBJ1-6, with TRBD1 as a possible D gene (5 bases). Germline-derived CDR1 and CDR2 are MNHEY and SMNVEV (reference sequence). The CDR3 has 15 amino acids. V lost 9 bases to trimming and J lost 5 bases, with 17 bases between them. The CDR3 spells CASRNHEGNNSPLHF. CDR3 DNA: TGTGCCAGTAGGAACCACGAGGGGAATAATTCACCCCTCCACTTT.

The chain couples TRBV5-1 to TRBJ1-1; D uncertain. The CDR3 contains 14 residues. Trimming took off 0 bases at V and 5 bases at J, with 11 bases between the two ends. Germline V gene lookup returns CDR1 SGHRS and CDR2 YFSETQ. This CDR3 is CASSLEQRGTEAFF. CDR3 nucleotide sequence: TGCGCCAGCAGCTTGGAGCAACGGGGTACTGAAGCTTTCTTT.

The V call is TRBV4-2, the J call TRBJ1-1; D is uncertain. CDR1 and CDR2 (germline): LGHNA, YNFKEQ. V gave up 5 bases and J gave up 6 bases, with 16 bases separating them. The CDR3 covers 14 residues. The CDR3 loop reads CASSFAGPAAEAFF. The CDR3 nucleotides read TGTGCCAGCAGCTTTGCTGGACCTGCCGCTGAAGCTTTCTTT.

This rearrangement joins TRBV29-1 to TRBJ2-6; D remains ambiguous. Trimming stripped 2 bases from V and 1 base from J, with 0 bases between. The germline V gene encodes CDR1 SQVTM and CDR2 ANQGSEA. This CDR3 is 12 amino acids long. The CDR3 nucleotides are TGCAGCGTTGAATCTGGGGCCAACGTCCTGACTTTC. Translation: CSVESGANVLTF.

This chain connects TRBV7-2 to TRBJ2-1; TRBD2 matches at 14 bases. Losses at the gene ends were 5 bases for V and 5 bases for J; bases not matched to a gene: 14. CDR1 is SGHTA, CDR2 FQGNSA, per germline. This CDR3 has 19 amino acids. CDR3 in DNA: TGTGCCAGCAGCCCTCTGGGACTAGCGGGAGTAGGACGCGACAATGAGCAGTTCTTC. Protein product: CASSPLGLAGVGRDNEQFF.

This sequence joins TRBV7-8 and TRBJ1-1, with D possibly TRBD1 on 5 matching bases. CDR3 size: 15 residues. Germline CDR1 SGHVS, CDR2 FQNEAQ. V lost 1 base and J lost 5, with 14 bases in between. The CDR3 region is CASSLGGRGKTEAFF. The CDR3 DNA sequence: TGTGCCAGCAGCTTAGGAGGACGGGGGAAGACTGAAGCTTTCTTT. Complete variable domain (other parts from reference TRBV7-8 and TRBJ1-1): GAGVSQSPRYKVAKRGQDVALRCDPISGHVSLFWYQQALGQGPEFLTYFQNEAQLDKSGLPSDRFFAERPEGSVSTLKIQRTQQEDSAVYLCASSLGGRGKTEAFFGQGTRLTVV.